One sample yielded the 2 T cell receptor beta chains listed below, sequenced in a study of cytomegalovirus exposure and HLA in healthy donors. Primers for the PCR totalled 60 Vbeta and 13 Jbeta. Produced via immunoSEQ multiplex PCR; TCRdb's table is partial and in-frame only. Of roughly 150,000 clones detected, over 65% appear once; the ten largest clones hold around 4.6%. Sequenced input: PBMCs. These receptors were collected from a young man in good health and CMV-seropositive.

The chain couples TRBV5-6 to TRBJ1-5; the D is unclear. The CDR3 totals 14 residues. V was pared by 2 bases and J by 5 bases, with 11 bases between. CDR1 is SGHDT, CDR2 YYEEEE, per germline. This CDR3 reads CASSLWERDQPQHF. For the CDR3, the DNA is TGTGCCAGCAGCTTATGGGAGAGAGATCAGCCCCAGCATTTT.

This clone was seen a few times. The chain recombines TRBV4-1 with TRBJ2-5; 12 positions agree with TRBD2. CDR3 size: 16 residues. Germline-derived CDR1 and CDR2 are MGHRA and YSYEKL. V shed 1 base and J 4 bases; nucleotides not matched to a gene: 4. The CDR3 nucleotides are TGCGCCAGCAGCCAAGGACTAGCGGGAGAGGTAGAGACCCAGTACTTC. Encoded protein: CASSQGLAGEVETQYF.